This passage covers 18 T cell receptor beta chains from one sample sequenced in a study of blood T cell repertoires in COVID-19. Clones were sequenced by immunoSEQ multiplex PCR, and TCRdb holds only the in-frame ones, with some missing. The sample carries some 670,000 clones, approximately 90% recorded once. The sequenced material came from peripheral blood. Receptors were obtained from a young woman with acute or convalescent COVID-19.

This clone was seen just once. This chain connects TRBV9 to TRBJ1-1, with 7 bases that match TRBD1. This CDR3 is 13 amino acids long. V shed 0 bases and J 11 bases; nucleotides not matched to a gene: 7. The germline gives CDR1 SGDLS, CDR2 YYNGEE. The DNA of the CDR3 is TGTGCCAGCAGCGTAGGACAGGGCAATTCGGCTTTCTTT. It encodes CASSVGQGNSAFF.

This clone occurred once. The rearrangement joins TRBV11-2 to TRBJ2-7, with D maybe TRBD2 (6 bases). Germline CDR1 SGHAT, CDR2 FQNNGV. V was cut by 0 bases and J by 4 bases, with 10 bases left in between. This CDR3 has 14 amino acids. This chain's CDR3 is CASSLEGAGYEQYF. CDR3 bases: TGTGCCAGCAGCTTAGAAGGGGCGGGGTACGAGCAGTACTTC.

The chain uses TRBV9 and TRBJ1-2, with TRBD1 as a possible D gene (5 bases). Trimming shortened V by 2 bases and J by 7 bases, and 12 bases separated the two germline ends. Germline-derived CDR1 and CDR2 are SGDLS and YYNGEE. This CDR3 spans 13 amino acids. The CDR3 nucleotides read TGTGCCAGCAGCGTGGCGGGGCTCTCTGGCTACACCTTC. Protein sequence: CASSVAGLSGYTF.

This rearrangement joins TRBV10-3 to TRBJ1-1; D might be TRBD1 (6 bases). Germline CDR1 ENHRY, CDR2 SYGVKD. The V gene lost 4 bases and the J gene lost 4 bases, with 13 bases spanning the gap. CDR3 length: 14 residues. The CDR3 DNA sequence: TGTGCCATCAGTGGGGGGCCCAGCGGCACTGAAGCTTTCTTT. As protein: CAISGGPSGTEAFF.

This rearrangement joins TRBV5-1 to TRBJ1-1, with D perhaps TRBD1 (6 bases). There are 16 residues in the CDR3. The V and J ends lost 6 bases and 0 bases respectively, with 18 bases between them. CDR1 and CDR2 (germline): SGHRS, YFSETQ. CDR3 in DNA: TGCGCCAGCACAAATCCCAGGGGCTCTCTGAACACTGAAGCTTTCTTT. Protein product: CASTNPRGSLNTEAFF.

The V call is TRBV19, the J call TRBJ1-3; no firm D call. The CDR3 has 14 amino acids. The V and J ends lost 5 bases and 6 bases respectively, with 14 bases between them. Germline V gene sequence: CDR1 LNHDA, CDR2 SQIVND (reference sequence). This CDR3 reads CASSPRPSANTIYF. Here the CDR3 DNA reads TGTGCCAGTAGTCCCAGGCCATCAGCAAACACCATATATTTT.

The CDR3 sequence: CASSSSGVWRSNSPLHF. CDR3 bases: TGTGCCAGCAGCTCCAGTGGCGTGTGGAGATCTAATTCACCCCTCCACTTT. The chain carries TRBV11-2 and TRBJ1-6; D call uncertain. The V end lost 4 bases, the J end lost 6 bases, and 19 bases lay between the germline ends. Germline CDR1 reads SGHAT; CDR2 reads FQNNGV. This CDR3 contains 17 residues. The full variable domain, completed using reference TRBV11-2 and TRBJ1-6, is EAGVAQSPRYKIIEKRQSVAFWCNPISGHATLYWYQQILGQGPKLLIQFQNNGVVDDSQLPKDRFSAERLKGVDSTLKIQPAKLEDSAVYLCASSSSGVWRSNSPLHFGNGTRLTVT.

This chain links TRBV19 with TRBJ1-1; TRBD1 agrees at 7 bases. The trim removed 1 base at V and 4 bases at J, leaving 9 bases unmatched. CDR3 length: 16 residues. CDR1 and CDR2 from the germline V gene are LNHDA and SQIVND (reference sequence). This chain's CDR3 is CASSIGPRQGSTEAFF. The CDR3 DNA is TGTGCCAGTAGTATAGGGCCGCGACAGGGATCCACTGAAGCTTTCTTT.

This clone was seen a few times. This chain connects TRBV9 to TRBJ1-2, with TRBD1 as a possible D gene (6 bases). Trimming took 3 bases from V and 3 from J, leaving 15 bases between them. The CDR3 contains 15 residues. Germline assignment: CDR1 SGDLS and CDR2 YYNGEE. The CDR3 DNA follows: TGTGCCAGCAGCGCCCGGGACACTCACTACTATGGCTACACCTTC. Translating gives CASSARDTHYYGYTF.

The chain recombines TRBV28 with TRBJ2-7; no firm D call. The CDR3 runs 15 residues. CDR1 is MDHEN, CDR2 SYDVKM, per germline. Trimming pared 5 bases from V and 0 bases from J, leaving 14 bases between. CDR3 coding DNA: TGTGCCAGCAGTACAAAGACCTCGGGCTCCTACGAGCAGTACTTC. This codes for CASSTKTSGSYEQYF.

J is TRBJ1-6 and V is TRBV5-4; 8 nucleotides line up with TRBD1. The CDR3 is made up of 14 amino acids. Germline V CDR1 and CDR2: SGHNT, YYREEE (reference sequence). With V trimmed by 2 bases and J by 10 bases, 5 bases remained unmatched. This chain's CDR3 is CASSLDRGRSPLHF. The CDR3 region has the DNA TGTGCCAGCAGCTTAGACAGGGGTAGATCACCCCTCCACTTT.

V usage is TRBV11-2 and J usage is TRBJ2-3; D is uncertain. V shed 3 bases and J shed 3 bases, with 7 bases lying between them. This CDR3 has 13 residues. Germline CDR1 reads SGHAT; CDR2 reads FQNNGV. CDR3 amino acids: CASSFSFTDTQYF. The CDR3 DNA reads as TGTGCCAGCAGCTTTAGCTTTACAGATACGCAGTATTTT.

This chain links TRBV6-2 or TRBV6-3 with TRBJ1-5; TRBD1 matches 7 bases. V lost 2 bases and J lost 7; bases outside the gene matches: 5. The CDR3 is made up of 14 amino acids. Germline values: CDR1 MNHEY, CDR2 SVGEGT. CDR3 bases: TGTGCCAGCAGTTACGAGGGACAGTTACAGCCCCAGCATTTT. Translation: CASSYEGQLQPQHF.

The rearrangement uses TRBV7-9 and TRBJ1-1, with 8 bases identical to TRBD1. This CDR3 contains 14 residues. CDR1 and CDR2 (germline): SEHNR, FQNEAQ (reference sequence). V gave up 7 bases and J gave up 1 base; unmatched junction bases: 5. As DNA, the CDR3 is TGTGCCAGCAATAGACAGGGGACGAACACTGAAGCTTTCTTT. This encodes CASNRQGTNTEAFF.

The V and J genes are TRBV9 and TRBJ2-1; 7 positions match TRBD2. V lost 2 bases and J lost 7; bases outside the gene matches: 9. Germline assignment: CDR1 SGDLS and CDR2 YYNGEE. The CDR3 consists of 15 residues. The CDR3 loop is CASSVEAGVVNEQFF. DNA of the CDR3: TGTGCCAGCAGCGTGGAGGCGGGGGTTGTGAATGAGCAGTTCTTC. Full variable domain (outside the CDR3, taken from reference TRBV9 and TRBJ2-1): DSGVTQTPKHLITATGQRVTLRCSPRSGDLSVYWYQQSLDQGLQFLIQYYNGEERAKGNILERFSAQQFPDLHSELNLSSLELGDSALYFCASSVEAGVVNEQFFGPGTRLTVL.

J is TRBJ1-1 and V is TRBV12-3 or TRBV12-4; no firm D call. The CDR3 sequence is 11 residues long. Trimming took 7 bases from V and 8 from J, leaving 11 bases between them. This CDR3 reads CASTFPPEAFF. The CDR3 bases are TGTGCCAGCACCTTCCCTCCCGAAGCTTTCTTT.

The chain links TRBV4-1 to TRBJ1-1; D not certain. CDR1 MGHRA and CDR2 YSYEKL come from the germline V gene. The CDR3 contains 13 residues. V was cut by 0 bases and J by 4 bases, with 6 bases left in between. Written as DNA, the CDR3 is TGCGCCAGCAGCCAAGACCCCGGCACTGAAGCTTTCTTT. This translates into CASSQDPGTEAFF.

The chain carries TRBV2 and TRBJ1-2; D is undetermined. The germline V gene encodes CDR1 SNHLY and CDR2 FYNNEI. V was cut by 5 bases and J by 1 base, with 8 bases left in between. CDR3 length: 13 residues. Here the CDR3 reads CASSRGDNYGYTF. CDR3 DNA sequence: TGTGCCAGCAGTCGGGGTGATAACTATGGCTACACCTTC.